The entry that follows covers one T cell receptor (beta chain) sequence. The sample is drawn from a study of blood T cell repertoires in COVID-19. Study processing details: Amplified reference gene primers provided the basis for estimating nucleated cell counts. Here immunoSEQ multiplex PCR was the method, and the copy in TCRdb shows in-frame clones only, minus some. That table gives V, J and clone size, and the DNA gave D and trimming. The sample includes 200,000 to 300,000 clones, roughly four fifths of them seen just once. V was clipped by 5 bases and J by 4 bases; unmatched bases: 12. The CDR3 sequence is 17 residues long. Germline CDR1 is SEHNR and CDR2 is FQNEAQ (reference sequence).

The chain carries TRBV7-9 and TRBJ2-1; TRBD2 matches 9 bases. This TCR came from a man aged 45 to 65 with acute or convalescent COVID-19. The sequenced sample consisted of peripheral blood. CDR3 DNA: TGTGCCAGCAGCCCAAAGTTGCGGGAGGGCTGGTACAATGAGCAGTTCTTC. Translating gives CASSPKLREGWYNEQFF.